This T cell receptor (beta chain) was sequenced for a study of T cell responses to AZD1222 COVID-19 vaccine. The study, taken as a whole, reports: It was only after the peak T cell response that any repertoires were sampled. The number of AZD1222 recipients seropositive at baseline was only five or six. Following two doses of AZD1222, Spike-specific TCR breadth and depth rose.

This clone was seen a single time. Its matching antigen is unknown. The CDR3 is 13 amino acids. V was pared by 3 bases and J by 8 bases, with 10 bases between. Germline V gene sequence: CDR1 LGHDT, CDR2 YNNKEL (reference sequence). Only in-frame clones appear in the TCRdb table, and some are missing; sequencing was by immunoSEQ multiplex PCR. The sample consists of about 140,000 clones, 70% to 90% of them appearing once. The chain links TRBV3-1 (or the pseudogene TRBV3-2) to TRBJ1-4; possible D gene TRBD1, 5 bases. The TCR comes from an adult who received the AZD1222 COVID-19 vaccine. The sample in question was peripheral blood, obtained 28 days after the second AZD1222 dose. The CDR3 DNA reads as TGTGCCAGCAGCCAGGTGGGGGGGGAAAAACTGTTTTTT. Protein sequence: CASSQVGGEKLFF.